Presented here are 23 T cell receptor beta chains from one specimen sequenced in a study of T cells in tumors after PD-1 blockade. Clones were sequenced by immunoSEQ multiplex PCR, and TCRdb holds only the in-frame ones, with some missing. The sample includes 45,000 to 60,000 clones, roughly three quarters of them seen just once. Sequences were derived from PBMCs, sampled before anti-PD-1 treatment. The source is a human donor with basal cell carcinoma.

This rearrangement joins TRBV3-1 (or the pseudogene TRBV3-2) to TRBJ2-1; 8 bases agree with TRBD2. The CDR3 contains 13 residues. Looked up from germline, CDR1 is LGHDT and CDR2 is YNNKEL (reference sequence). V lost 0 bases, J lost 12 bases, and 4 bases stayed unmatched. The CDR3 spells CASSQDRAGGQFF. CDR3 DNA sequence: TGTGCCAGCAGCCAAGATAGGGCGGGAGGGCAGTTCTTC.

This clone was observed a few times. The genes are TRBV5-1 and TRBJ1-4; D might be TRBD1 (5 bases). Trimming took off 4 bases at V and 5 bases at J, with 15 bases between the two ends. Per germline, CDR1 SGHRS and CDR2 YFSETQ. This CDR3 has 15 amino acids. In nucleotides, the CDR3 is TGCGCCAGCAGCCCGGGGGAGGGGAAGAATGAAAAACTGTTTTTT. This translates into CASSPGEGKNEKLFF. Filled out from reference TRBV5-1 and TRBJ1-4, the complete variable domain reads KAGVTQTPRYLIKTRGQQVTLSCSPISGHRSVSWYQQTPGQGLQFLFEYFSETQRNKGNFPGRFSGRQFSNSRSEMNVSTLELGDSALYLCASSPGEGKNEKLFFGSGTQLSVL.

This clone was recorded once. The rearrangement links TRBV6-8 to TRBJ1-5; perhaps TRBD1 as D (6 bases). The CDR3 consists of 15 residues. The V end lost 7 bases, the J end lost 9 bases, and 22 bases lay between the germline ends. Germline lookup yields CDR1 MNHGY and CDR2 SAAAGT. The CDR3 region has the DNA TGTGCCAGCATATACAGGGATAGCTCGGGTGCGCCCCAGCATTTT. It encodes CASIYRDSSGAPQHF.

The chain has TRBV3-1 (or the pseudogene TRBV3-2) and TRBJ2-5; D not resolved. V lost 2 bases, J lost 0 bases, and 10 bases lay in between. The CDR3 contains 15 residues. Looked up from germline, CDR1 is LGHDT and CDR2 is YNNKEL (reference sequence). CDR3: CASSQTTAYQETQYF. The CDR3 region has the DNA TGTGCCAGCAGCCAAACGACGGCCTACCAAGAGACCCAGTACTTC.

J is TRBJ2-7 and V is TRBV6-5; 8 bases match TRBD2. Germline V gene data show CDR1 as MNHEY and CDR2 as SVGAGI. The CDR3 totals 15 residues. J lost 7 bases, V lost 7 bases, and 15 bases had no gene match. As DNA, the CDR3 is TGTGCCAGCACCGGGGTAGCGGGATCCAAGAGTGAGCAGTACTTC. This sequence encodes CASTGVAGSKSEQYF.

The genes are TRBV6-7 and TRBJ2-7; perhaps TRBD1 as D (5 bases). TRBV6-7 is an open reading frame, and its role is uncertain. The CDR3 consists of 12 residues. V was shortened by 6 bases and J by 4 bases, with 10 bases between the two germline ends. CDR3 coding DNA: TGTGCCAGCAGGCCTGACAGTTACGAGCAGTACTTC. This translates into CASRPDSYEQYF.

This chain uses TRBV30 with TRBJ1-1; the D is unclear. The V gene lost 0 bases and the J gene lost 1 base, with 6 bases spanning the gap. The V gene's germline CDR1 is GTSNPN and CDR2 SVGIG (reference sequence). This CDR3 region has 13 residues. The CDR3 coding sequence is TGTGCCTGGAGTGTTAGCCGGAACACTGAAGCTTTCTTT. This sequence encodes CAWSVSRNTEAFF. The entire variable domain, with the rest obtained from reference TRBV30 and TRBJ1-1, is as follows: SQTIHQWPATLVQPVGSPLSLECTVEGTSNPNLYWYRQAAGRGLQLLFYSVGIGQISSEVPQNLSASRPQDRQFILSSKKLLLSDSGFYLCAWSVSRNTEAFFGQGTRLTVV.

This clone was counted a few times. DNA for the CDR3: TGCGCCAGCAGCTTGCTCAATGAGCAGTTCTTC. This codes for CASSLLNEQFF. The chain has TRBV5-1 and TRBJ2-1; no definite D call. V gave up 1 base and J gave up 6 bases, with 2 bases separating them. The CDR3 has 11 residues. Germline CDR1 and CDR2: SGHRS and YFSETQ.

Only a few counts were recorded for this clone. V is TRBV2 and J is TRBJ2-7; 9 bases are shared with TRBD2. The germline CDR1 and CDR2 sequences are SNHLY and FYNNEI. CDR3 length: 15 residues. V lost 5 bases to trimming and J lost 2 bases; unmatched junction nucleotides: 7. The CDR3 loop is CASSKWLAGPYEQYF. Written as DNA, the CDR3 is TGTGCCAGCAGTAAGTGGCTAGCGGGGCCCTACGAGCAGTACTTC.

Here the CDR3 DNA reads TGCGCCAGCAGCGCCGGGACAGAAAGCGAAAAACTGTTTTTT. Translating gives CASSAGTESEKLFF. This chain joins TRBV5-1 and TRBJ1-4; 7 nucleotides agree with TRBD1. The CDR3 consists of 14 residues. V gave up 4 bases and J gave up 8 bases; unmatched junction bases: 8. Germline CDR1 and CDR2: SGHRS and YFSETQ.

The chain carries TRBV20-1 and TRBJ2-5; D may correspond to TRBD1 or TRBD2 (6 bases each). CDR1 is DFQATT, CDR2 SNEGSKA, per germline (reference sequence). The CDR3 has 11 amino acids. V was pared by 1 base and J by 12 bases, with 12 bases between. The CDR3 here is CSARVGGRKYF. The CDR3 nucleotides are TGCAGTGCTAGAGTGGGGGGCAGGAAGTACTTC.

This rearrangement joins TRBV28 to TRBJ1-1; D gene unclear. The germline CDR1 and CDR2 sequences are MDHEN and SYDVKM. The CDR3 runs 13 residues. Deletions cut 3 bases from V and 2 bases from J, with 7 bases between. The CDR3 reads CASSLAGNTEAFF. DNA of the CDR3: TGTGCCAGCAGTTTGGCAGGAAACACTGAAGCTTTCTTT.

The CDR3 DNA follows: TGTGCCAGCAGTTTATGGGGGGGCGGCTATGGCTACACCTTC. Residues: CASSLWGGGYGYTF. The rearrangement links TRBV28 to TRBJ1-2; perhaps TRBD1 as D (6 bases). This CDR3 comprises 14 residues. Germline CDR1 is MDHEN and CDR2 is SYDVKM. V lost 0 bases and J lost 4, with 9 bases in between.

This clone came up once. The gene calls are TRBV3-1 (or the pseudogene TRBV3-2) and TRBJ1-4, with D possibly TRBD1 on 5 matching bases. The V gene lost 6 bases and the J gene lost 10 bases, with 15 bases spanning the gap. This CDR3 contains 13 residues. Germline-derived CDR1 and CDR2 are LGHDT and YNNKEL (reference sequence). The CDR3 reads CASREPWDGKLFF. DNA for the CDR3: TGTGCCAGCAGAGAGCCTTGGGACGGAAAACTGTTTTTT.

This chain joins TRBV19 and TRBJ2-7; D unclear. V was cut by 2 bases and J by 6 bases, with 11 bases left in between. The CDR3 extends over 13 amino acids. CDR1 and CDR2 from the germline V gene are LNHDA and SQIVND (reference sequence). The CDR3 here is CASSINRRTEQYF. The CDR3 bases are TGTGCCAGTAGTATAAATCGCAGGACCGAGCAGTACTTC.

The chain has TRBV27 and TRBJ2-7, with 7 bases aligning to TRBD1. CDR3 length: 15 residues. J gave up 3 bases and V 5 bases, and 10 bases lay outside the gene matches. Germline-derived CDR1 and CDR2 are MNHEY and SMNVEV (reference sequence). The chain's CDR3 is CASSLKGDSIYEQYF. DNA for the CDR3: TGTGCCAGCAGTCTGAAAGGGGACAGCATCTACGAGCAGTACTTC.

The chain employs TRBV27 and TRBJ2-6; 9 bases are a match to TRBD1. Trimming at V came to 5 bases and at J to 4 bases, leaving 9 bases not matched to a gene. This CDR3 has 17 residues. Germline V gene data show CDR1 as MNHEY and CDR2 as SMNVEV (reference sequence). CDR3 loop: CASSLRTGASGANVLTF. The CDR3, as DNA: TGTGCCAGCAGTCTCCGGACAGGGGCATCCGGGGCCAACGTCCTGACTTTC.

Note on this clone: The sample holds other DNA sequences that translate to the same CDR3. CDR3 loop: CASSLSRNTEAFF. For the CDR3, the DNA is TGTGCCAGCAGTTTGAGCAGGAACACTGAAGCTTTCTTT. This rearrangement joins TRBV27 to TRBJ1-1; D unresolved. V was pared by 3 bases and J by 1 base, with 6 bases between. The CDR3 runs to 13 residues. The germline gives CDR1 MNHEY, CDR2 SMNVEV (reference sequence).

The chain employs TRBV4-1 and TRBJ1-1; D gene ambiguous. Germline-derived CDR1 and CDR2 are MGHRA and YSYEKL. The V and J ends lost 0 bases and 2 bases respectively, with 10 bases between them. The CDR3 consists of 15 residues. The CDR3 loop is CASSQDRVGNTEAFF. In DNA form, the CDR3 reads TGCGCCAGCAGCCAAGATCGAGTGGGAAACACTGAAGCTTTCTTT.

The rearrangement joins TRBV19 to TRBJ1-1; D remains ambiguous. Trimming pared 5 bases from V and 1 base from J, leaving 14 bases between. In germline, CDR1 is LNHDA, CDR2 SQIVND (reference sequence). CDR3 length: 15 residues. For the CDR3, the DNA is TGTGCCAGTAGTTCCCGAGGTGTAGGGAACACTGAAGCTTTCTTT. It translates to CASSSRGVGNTEAFF.

The chain combines TRBV28 with TRBJ2-3; TRBD2 aligns across 9 bases. With 5 bases clipped from V and 0 bases from J, the junction kept 6 bases outside the gene matches. Looked up from germline, CDR1 is MDHEN and CDR2 is SYDVKM. The CDR3 length is 16 residues. The CDR3: CASSSSGSDSTDTQYF. CDR3 nucleotides: TGTGCCAGCAGTAGTAGCGGGAGCGATAGCACAGATACGCAGTATTTT.

This rearrangement joins TRBV5-6 to TRBJ2-1; possible D gene TRBD1, 6 bases. The CDR3 totals 14 residues. Germline loops: CDR1 SGHDT, CDR2 YYEEEE. The ends were cut back, 0 bases at V and 8 bases at J, with 12 bases in the middle. Written as DNA, the CDR3 is TGTGCCAGCAGCTTGGGGGGGCGAAGCCATGAGCAGTTCTTC. Its translation: CASSLGGRSHEQFF.

This chain uses TRBV10-3 with TRBJ2-3, with D unclear. V was trimmed by 2 bases and J by 0 bases, leaving 9 bases between them. CDR3 length: 15 amino acids. Per the germline V gene, CDR1 is ENHRY and CDR2 is SYGVKD. The DNA for the CDR3 is TGTGCCATCAGTGAGCGGTCTTTAAGCACAGATACGCAGTATTTT. It encodes CAISERSLSTDTQYF.